These 22 T cell receptor beta chains came from one sample sequenced in a study of neurological immune-mediated disorders (dated by TCRdb to between 2019 and 2020). The time point label, read with the paper, signifies: longitudinal time-point 3. Library preparation employed 5' RACE. The reads were generated on an Illumina HiSeq 2500. TCRdb reanalyzed the raw reads on its own, using fastp at Q25 for trimming and MiXCR for clone calling, and kept in-frame beta chains. Here each entry gathers all rows of one CDR3 protein and keeps the most common genes and DNA. The sample table records about 45,000 distinct CDR3 sequences; roughly 13% of these occur just once. About an eighth of the sample is taken by the ten largest. Sequences were obtained from PBMCs. The receptors originated from a man younger than 40 in good health.

This clonotype was observed at least ten times. The chain employs TRBV29-1 and TRBJ1-1; D unresolved. The ends were cut back, 1 base at V and 2 bases at J, with 8 bases in the middle. This CDR3 region has 13 residues. Germline V lookup: CDR1 SQVTM, CDR2 ANQGSEA. DNA of the CDR3: TGCAGCGTTGAAGGCCGGTTCAACACTGAAGCTTTCTTT. It codes for CSVEGRFNTEAFF. Combining the CDR3 with reference TRBV29-1 and TRBJ1-1 gives the whole variable domain SAVISQKPSRDICQRGTSLTIQCQVDSQVTMMFWYRQQPGQSLTLIATANQGSEATYESGFVIDKFPISRPNLTFSTLTVSNMSPEDSSIYLCSVEGRFNTEAFFGQGTRLTVV.

This clonotype was detected many times. The chain recombines TRBV27 with TRBJ2-1; 8 bases agree with TRBD2. Germline CDR1 MNHEY, CDR2 SMNVEV (reference sequence). The CDR3 runs to 17 residues. V shed 6 bases and J 8 bases; nucleotides not matched to a gene: 18. CDR3 in DNA: TGTGCCAGCAGGAACGGGGACTATGGCGGGAGGTCCCATGAGCAGTTCTTC. Amino acid sequence: CASRNGDYGGRSHEQFF.

At least ten counts were recorded for this clonotype. V gene TRBV6-5 combines with J gene TRBJ1-5; the D is unclear. Deletions cut 6 bases from V and 6 bases from J, with 12 bases between. Germline-derived CDR1 and CDR2 are MNHEY and SVGAGI. CDR3 length equals 13 residues. The CDR3 DNA is TGTGCCAGCAGCCTCACGGAGGCTCAGCCCCAGCATTTT. It specifies CASSLTEAQPQHF.

This clonotype was seen many times. The chain is built from TRBV9 and TRBJ2-1, with 11 bases fitting TRBD2. V was pared by 2 bases and J by 2 bases, with 9 bases of the junction left unmatched. The CDR3 extends over 18 amino acids. The V gene's germline CDR1 is SGDLS and CDR2 YYNGEE. CDR3: CASSVLGTSGGTYNEQFF. CDR3 DNA: TGTGCCAGCAGCGTCCTCGGGACTAGCGGAGGGACCTACAATGAGCAGTTCTTC. Filled out from reference TRBV9 and TRBJ2-1, the complete variable domain reads DSGVTQTPKHLITATGQRVTLRCSPRSGDLSVYWYQQSLDQGLQFLIQYYNGEERAKGNILERFSAQQFPDLHSELNLSSLELGDSALYFCASSVLGTSGGTYNEQFFGPGTRLTVL.

The chain links TRBV28 to TRBJ2-3; either TRBD1 or TRBD2 may fit D (5 bases each). V lost 8 bases to trimming and J lost 1 base, with 28 bases between them. CDR1 and CDR2 (germline): MDHEN, SYDVKM. There are 19 residues in the CDR3. The CDR3 nucleotides are TGTGCCAGCCAGGGAAGGCGGCTTGCGGGCGAGACGGGCACAGATACGCAGTATTTT. Translating gives CASQGRRLAGETGTDTQYF. Full variable domain (outside the CDR3, taken from reference TRBV28 and TRBJ2-3): DVKVTQSSRYLVKRTGEKVFLECVQDMDHENMFWYRQDPGLGLRLIYFSYDVKMKEKGDIPEGYSVSREKKERFSLILESASTNQTSMYLCASQGRRLAGETGTDTQYFGPGTRLTVL.

This clonotype was recorded at least ten times. The chain is built from TRBV5-1 and TRBJ2-5, with 9 nucleotides matching TRBD1. This CDR3 spans 14 amino acids. The junction had 4 bases not matched to a gene; V was cut back by 3 bases and J by 4 bases. Germline loops: CDR1 SGHRS, CDR2 YFSETQ. CDR3 protein: CASSSGTGTETQYF. CDR3 DNA: TGCGCCAGCAGCTCCGGGACAGGGACAGAGACCCAGTACTTC.

This clonotype was observed at least ten times. The chain carries TRBV7-2 and TRBJ2-2; no reliable D call. The CDR3 runs 16 residues. V was trimmed by 7 bases and J by 4 bases, leaving 19 bases between them. Germline V gives CDR1 SGHTA, CDR2 FQGNSA. The CDR3 coding sequence is TGTGCCAGCACCCTCCCCCCCCGGCAGAGCACCGGGGAGCTGTTTTTT. As protein: CASTLPPRQSTGELFF.

This clonotype was seen repeatedly, ten times or more. The chain uses TRBV2 and TRBJ2-5, with D hard to call. This CDR3 is built from 13 residues. V was shortened by 2 bases and J by 4 bases, with 8 bases between the two germline ends. From germline, CDR1 is SNHLY and CDR2 FYNNEI. CDR3 DNA sequence: TGTGCCAGCAGTGAATGGGTAGTAGAGACCCAGTACTTC. This sequence encodes CASSEWVVETQYF.

Many counts were recorded for this clonotype. The gene calls are TRBV3-1 and TRBJ2-1; unclear D gene. CDR3 length equals 14 residues. V was shortened by 7 bases and J by 5 bases, with 15 bases between the two germline ends. The germline CDR1 and CDR2 sequences are LGHDT and YNNKEL (reference sequence). DNA of the CDR3: TGTGCCAGCAACCCATCGGGTAGCAACAATGAGCAGTTCTTC. This translates into CASNPSGSNNEQFF.

The sample holds many counts of this clonotype. This chain joins TRBV3-1 and TRBJ2-1; 9 positions match TRBD2. The junction had 16 bases not matched to a gene; V was cut back by 4 bases and J by 9 bases. The CDR3 loop spans 17 amino acids. Germline loops: CDR1 LGHDT, CDR2 YNNKEL (reference sequence). The CDR3 spells CASSRRGSSGRAGEQFF. The CDR3 region has the DNA TGTGCCAGCAGCCGAAGAGGGAGTAGCGGGAGAGCTGGTGAGCAGTTCTTC.

In this sample, this clonotype turned up many times. V and J are TRBV6-5 and TRBJ2-1; TRBD2 aligns across 11 bases. The germline V gene has CDR1 MNHEY and CDR2 SVGAGI. This CDR3 has 15 amino acids. The J segment lost 5 bases and the V segment lost 5 bases, leaving 5 bases of the junction unmatched. DNA for the CDR3: TGTGCCAGCAGTGACGGGACTAGCGGCCACAATGAGCAGTTCTTC. Protein: CASSDGTSGHNEQFF.

This clonotype has ten or more counts. The rearrangement joins TRBV12-3 or TRBV12-4 to TRBJ2-7, with D unclear. The CDR3 has 12 amino acids. V shed 2 bases and J shed 6 bases, with 8 bases lying between them. The CDR3 nucleotides are TGTGCCAGCAGTTTACGCGGACGCGAGCAGTACTTC. It translates to CASSLRGREQYF.

At least ten counts were recorded for this clonotype. The chain has TRBV7-6 and TRBJ2-7; TRBD1 agrees at 8 bases. Germline-derived CDR1 and CDR2 are SGHVS and FNYEAQ. Trimming took 5 bases from V and 7 from J; bases not matched to a gene: 13. The CDR3 totals 15 residues. As DNA, the CDR3 is TGTGCCAGCAGCCGGGTTCAGGGGGCGTCGCGGGAGCAGTACTTC. This codes for CASSRVQGASREQYF.

In this sample, this clonotype turned up many times. The CDR3 sequence is CASSPRGAVDQPQHF. As DNA, the CDR3 is TGTGCCAGCAGCCCACGGGGGGCAGTCGATCAGCCCCAGCATTTT. V gene TRBV27 combines with J gene TRBJ1-5; D is possibly TRBD1 (6 bases). This CDR3 is 15 amino acids long. Germline-derived CDR1 and CDR2 are MNHEY and SMNVEV (reference sequence). Trimming shortened V by 6 bases and J by 5 bases, and 17 bases separated the two germline ends.

This clonotype was observed many times. The CDR3 reads CASSLALLAGDEETQYF. CDR3 sequence (DNA): TGCGCCAGCAGCTTGGCTCTCCTAGCGGGAGATGAGGAGACCCAGTACTTC. The V gene is TRBV5-1, the J gene TRBJ2-5; 10 bases are a match to TRBD2. The V gene's germline CDR1 is SGHRS and CDR2 YFSETQ. The trim removed 0 bases at V and 5 bases at J, leaving 10 bases unmatched. This CDR3 is built from 17 residues.

This clonotype has at least ten counts. The V call is TRBV27, the J call TRBJ1-3, with 9 bases that match TRBD1. Per the germline V gene, CDR1 is MNHEY and CDR2 is SMNVEV (reference sequence). This CDR3 comprises 17 residues. Unmatched junction bases numbered 8, after V lost 5 bases and J lost 0 bases. The CDR3 nucleotides read TGTGCCAGCAGTCTTCGGGGACAGGGCCCCTCTGGAAACACCATATATTTT. Amino acid sequence: CASSLRGQGPSGNTIYF.

This clonotype was counted many times. V and J are TRBV4-1 and TRBJ2-3; D gene uncertain. V lost 0 bases to trimming and J lost 2 bases, with 6 bases between them. This CDR3 is 14 amino acids long. Per the germline V gene, CDR1 is MGHRA and CDR2 is YSYEKL. CDR3 in amino acids: CASSQDDVTDTQYF. CDR3 bases: TGCGCCAGCAGCCAAGACGACGTCACAGATACGCAGTATTTT.

The chain combines TRBV7-8 with TRBJ2-3; 11 bases agree with TRBD2. The length of the CDR3 is 17 residues. Germline CDR1 reads SGHVS; CDR2 reads FQNEAQ. Trimming removed 3 bases from V and 5 bases from J; junction bases left unmatched: 10. This CDR3 reads CASSFSGLADLRDTQYF. The DNA for the CDR3 is TGTGCCAGCAGCTTTTCGGGACTAGCGGACTTAAGAGATACGCAGTATTTT. Together with reference TRBV7-8 and TRBJ2-3, the CDR3 gives the full variable domain: GAGVSQSPRYKVAKRGQDVALRCDPISGHVSLFWYQQALGQGPEFLTYFQNEAQLDKSGLPSDRFFAERPEGSVSTLKIQRTQQEDSAVYLCASSFSGLADLRDTQYFGPGTRLTVL.

In regard to this clonotype: Mismatch with germline at one junction end may stem from a read error. The chain combines TRBV7-8 with TRBJ2-1; possible D gene TRBD2, 6 bases. CDR1 and CDR2 (germline): SGHVS, FQNEAQ. The CDR3 is 16 amino acids. Here the CDR3 DNA reads TGTGCCAGCAACTTAGCGAACCTAGCGTGTCACCACGAGCAGTTCTTC. It codes for CASNLANLACHHEQFF.

Ten or more counts support this clonotype. This chain links TRBV7-2 with TRBJ1-2; TRBD1 might be the D (5 bases). The V end was cut by 1 base, the J end by 4 bases, with 16 bases between. Germline CDR1 is SGHTA and CDR2 is FQGNSA. The CDR3 loop spans 16 amino acids. CDR3 coding DNA: TGTGCCAGCAGCTTAGATTTCAGGGCGGAGGGCTATGGCTACACCTTC. Translation: CASSLDFRAEGYGYTF.

This clonotype was seen ten or more times. The rearrangement joins TRBV7-2 to TRBJ2-7; possibly TRBD1 or TRBD2 for D (8 bases each). This CDR3 is 15 amino acids long. The germline V and J ends were trimmed by 5 bases and 3 bases, with 17 bases remaining between them. Germline V CDR1 and CDR2: SGHTA, FQGNSA. The CDR3 region is CASSPTSGQGYEQYF. In DNA form, the CDR3 reads TGTGCCAGCAGCCCCACTAGCGGACAGGGCTACGAGCAGTACTTC.

This clonotype was detected many times. This chain links TRBV3-1 with TRBJ1-5; D remains unclear. CDR1 and CDR2 (germline): LGHDT, YNNKEL (reference sequence). Trimming took 1 base from V and 6 from J, leaving 10 bases between them. The CDR3 runs to 14 residues. The CDR3 DNA reads as TGTGCCAGCAGCCAAGCCTCATGGGGTCAGCCCCAGCATTTT. Its translation is CASSQASWGQPQHF.